The present entry profiles one T cell receptor (beta chain) with its context. Antigen: not known. This entry comes from a study of cytomegalovirus exposure and HLA in healthy donors. Study-wide results and caveats: The authors confirmed in vitro that three CMV-associated chains were specific for CMV antigens.

The CDR3 totals 13 residues. V was trimmed by 5 bases and J by 7 bases, leaving 15 bases between them. Germline CDR1 reads GTSNPN; CDR2 reads SVGIG (reference sequence). Use of 60 Vbeta and 13 Jbeta primers characterized the PCR. The assay was immunoSEQ multiplex PCR, and TCRdb's table has in-frame clones only and misses some. The table records over 95,000 clones, less than 80% of them present only once. The clonotype comes from a man between 35 and 55 years old in good health and CMV-seronegative. The sample consisted of PBMCs. This rearrangement joins TRBV30 to TRBJ1-5, with D possibly matching TRBD1 (6 bases). This CDR3 reads CAWAVQGSQPQHF. CDR3 nucleotide sequence: TGTGCCTGGGCCGTTCAGGGGAGCCAGCCCCAGCATTTT.